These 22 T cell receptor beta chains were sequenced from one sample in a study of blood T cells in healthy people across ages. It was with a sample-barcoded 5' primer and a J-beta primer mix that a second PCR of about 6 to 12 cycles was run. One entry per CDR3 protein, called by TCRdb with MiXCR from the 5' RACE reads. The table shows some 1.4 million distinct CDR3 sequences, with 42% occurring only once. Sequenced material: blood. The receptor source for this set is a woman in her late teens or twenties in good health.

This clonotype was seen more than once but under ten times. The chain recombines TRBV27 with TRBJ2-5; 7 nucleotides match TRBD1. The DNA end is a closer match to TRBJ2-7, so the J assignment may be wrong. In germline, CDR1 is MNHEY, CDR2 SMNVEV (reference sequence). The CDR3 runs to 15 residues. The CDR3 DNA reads TGTGCCAGCAGTTTAGTGACAGGGAACAGGAACGAGCAGTACTTC. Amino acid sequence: CASSLVTGNRNEQYF.

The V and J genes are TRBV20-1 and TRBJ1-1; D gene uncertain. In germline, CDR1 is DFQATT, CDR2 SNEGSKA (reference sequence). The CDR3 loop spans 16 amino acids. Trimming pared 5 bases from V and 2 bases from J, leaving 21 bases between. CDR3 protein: CSAPFPLRGINTEAFF. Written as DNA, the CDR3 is TGCAGTGCTCCCTTCCCCCTCCGTGGTATTAACACTGAAGCTTTCTTT.

The CDR3 nucleotides read TGTGCCAGCAGCAGAGCCGCGGATAATGAAAAACTGTTTTTT. Amino acid sequence: CASSRAADNEKLFF. The chain uses TRBV3-1 and TRBJ1-4; D not certain. Germline CDR1 and CDR2: LGHDT and YNNKEL (reference sequence). Trimming took off 5 bases at V and 4 bases at J, with 11 bases between the two ends. The CDR3 is 14 residues long. Together with reference TRBV3-1 and TRBJ1-4, the CDR3 gives the full variable domain: DTAVSQTPKYLVTQMGNDKSIKCEQNLGHDTMYWYKQDSKKFLKIMFSYNNKELIINETVPNRFSPKSPDKAHLNLHINSLELGDSAVYFCASSRAADNEKLFFGSGTQLSVL.

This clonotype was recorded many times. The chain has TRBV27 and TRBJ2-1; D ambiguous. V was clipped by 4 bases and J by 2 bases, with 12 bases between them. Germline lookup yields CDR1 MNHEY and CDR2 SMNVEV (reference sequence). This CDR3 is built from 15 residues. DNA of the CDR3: TGTGCCAGCAGTTCCTTGGCGAAGACCTACAATGAGCAGTTCTTC. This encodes CASSSLAKTYNEQFF.

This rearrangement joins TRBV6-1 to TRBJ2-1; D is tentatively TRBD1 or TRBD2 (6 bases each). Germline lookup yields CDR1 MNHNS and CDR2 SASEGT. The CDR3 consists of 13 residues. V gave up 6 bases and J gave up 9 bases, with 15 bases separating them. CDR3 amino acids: CASRYRDLGEQFF. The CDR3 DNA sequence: TGTGCCAGCAGATACAGGGACTTGGGTGAGCAGTTCTTC.

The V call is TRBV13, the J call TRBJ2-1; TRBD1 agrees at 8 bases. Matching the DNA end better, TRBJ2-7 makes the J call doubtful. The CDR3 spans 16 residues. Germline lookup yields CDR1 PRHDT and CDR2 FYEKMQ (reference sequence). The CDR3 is CASSPNRGKAYNEQYF. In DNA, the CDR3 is TGTGCCAGCAGCCCGAACAGGGGGAAGGCCTACAATGAGCAGTACTTC.

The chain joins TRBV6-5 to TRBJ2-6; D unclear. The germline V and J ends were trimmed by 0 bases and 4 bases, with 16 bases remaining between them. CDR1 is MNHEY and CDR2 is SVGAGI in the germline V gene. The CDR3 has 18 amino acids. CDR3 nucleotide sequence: TGTGCCAGCAGTTACTCGGGTAGGAAAAGTTCCGGGGCCAACGTCCTGACTTTC. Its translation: CASSYSGRKSSGANVLTF.

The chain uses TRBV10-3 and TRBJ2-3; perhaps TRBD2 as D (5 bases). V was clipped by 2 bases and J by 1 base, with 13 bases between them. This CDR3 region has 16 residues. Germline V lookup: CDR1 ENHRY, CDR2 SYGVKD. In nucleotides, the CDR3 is TGTGCCATCAGTGAGACCCTTAGCGCGGGCACAGATACGCAGTATTTT. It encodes CAISETLSAGTDTQYF.

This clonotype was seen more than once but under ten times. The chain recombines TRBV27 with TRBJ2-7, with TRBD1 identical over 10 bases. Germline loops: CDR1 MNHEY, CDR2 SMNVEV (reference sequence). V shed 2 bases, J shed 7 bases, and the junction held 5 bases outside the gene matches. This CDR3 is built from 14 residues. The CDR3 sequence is CASSLQGQGQEQYF. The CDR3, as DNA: TGTGCCAGCAGTTTACAGGGACAGGGGCAAGAGCAGTACTTC.

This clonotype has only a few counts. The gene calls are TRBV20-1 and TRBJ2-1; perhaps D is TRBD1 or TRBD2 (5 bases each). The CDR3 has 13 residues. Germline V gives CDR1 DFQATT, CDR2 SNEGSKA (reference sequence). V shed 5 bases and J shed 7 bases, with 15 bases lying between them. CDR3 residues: CSAWWTGLNEQFF. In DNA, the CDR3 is TGCAGTGCTTGGTGGACGGGGCTAAATGAGCAGTTCTTC.

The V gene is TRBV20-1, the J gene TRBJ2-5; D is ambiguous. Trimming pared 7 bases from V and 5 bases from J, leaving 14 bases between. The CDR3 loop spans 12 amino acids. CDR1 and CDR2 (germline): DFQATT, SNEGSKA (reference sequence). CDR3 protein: CSGSLGRETQYF. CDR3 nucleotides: TGCAGTGGCTCCCTAGGAAGGGAGACCCAGTACTTC.

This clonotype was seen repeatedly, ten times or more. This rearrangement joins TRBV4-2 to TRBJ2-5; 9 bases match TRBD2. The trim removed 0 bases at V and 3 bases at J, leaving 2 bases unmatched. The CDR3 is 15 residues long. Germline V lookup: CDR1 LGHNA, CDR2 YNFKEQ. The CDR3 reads CASSQDIAGEETQYF. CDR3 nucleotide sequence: TGTGCCAGCAGCCAAGATATAGCGGGAGAAGAGACCCAGTACTTC.

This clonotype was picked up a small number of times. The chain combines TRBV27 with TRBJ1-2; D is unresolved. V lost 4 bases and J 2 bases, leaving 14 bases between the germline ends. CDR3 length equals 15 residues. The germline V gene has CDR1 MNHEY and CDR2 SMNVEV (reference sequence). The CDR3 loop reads CASSSDFYSNYGYTF. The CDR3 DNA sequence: TGTGCCAGCAGTTCTGACTTCTACTCGAACTATGGCTACACCTTC.

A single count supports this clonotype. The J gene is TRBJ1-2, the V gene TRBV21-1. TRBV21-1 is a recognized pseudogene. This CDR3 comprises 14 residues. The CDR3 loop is CASSKARELYGYTF. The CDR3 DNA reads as TGTGCCAGCAGCAAAGCGAGGGAACTCTATGGCTACACCTTC.

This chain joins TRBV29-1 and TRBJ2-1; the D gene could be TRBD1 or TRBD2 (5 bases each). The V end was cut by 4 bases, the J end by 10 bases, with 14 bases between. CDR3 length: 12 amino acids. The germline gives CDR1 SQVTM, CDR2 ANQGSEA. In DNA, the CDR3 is TGCAGCGTTGGGGGGTCGGTCGAGGAGCAGTTCTTC. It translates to CSVGGSVEEQFF.

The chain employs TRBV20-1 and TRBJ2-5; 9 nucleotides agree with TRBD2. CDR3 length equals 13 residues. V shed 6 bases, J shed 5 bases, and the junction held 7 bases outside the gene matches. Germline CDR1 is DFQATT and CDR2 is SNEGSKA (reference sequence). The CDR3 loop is CSATSGSSETQYF. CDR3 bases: TGCAGTGCGACTAGCGGCAGTTCGGAGACCCAGTACTTC.

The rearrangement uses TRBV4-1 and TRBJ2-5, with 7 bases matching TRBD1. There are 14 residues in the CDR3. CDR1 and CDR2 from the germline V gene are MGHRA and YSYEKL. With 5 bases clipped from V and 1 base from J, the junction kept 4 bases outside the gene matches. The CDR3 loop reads CASSRQGPQETQYF. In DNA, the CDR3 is TGCGCCAGCAGCAGACAGGGACCCCAAGAGACCCAGTACTTC.

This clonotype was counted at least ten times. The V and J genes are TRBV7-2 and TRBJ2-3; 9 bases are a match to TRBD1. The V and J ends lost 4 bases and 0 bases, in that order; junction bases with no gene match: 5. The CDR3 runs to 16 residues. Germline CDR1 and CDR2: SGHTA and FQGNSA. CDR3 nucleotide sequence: TGTGCCAGCAGCTCCACAGGGGGCCCTAGCACAGATACGCAGTATTTT. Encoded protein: CASSSTGGPSTDTQYF.

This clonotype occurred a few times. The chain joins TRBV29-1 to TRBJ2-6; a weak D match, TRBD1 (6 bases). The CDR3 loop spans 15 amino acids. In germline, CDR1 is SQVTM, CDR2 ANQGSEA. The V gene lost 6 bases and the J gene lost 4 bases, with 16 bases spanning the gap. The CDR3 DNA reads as TGCAGCGTCGATCAGGACAGAGACGGGGCCAACGTCCTGACTTTC. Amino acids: CSVDQDRDGANVLTF. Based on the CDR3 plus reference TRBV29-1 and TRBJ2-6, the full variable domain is SAVISQKPSRDICQRGTSLTIQCQVDSQVTMMFWYRQQPGQSLTLIATANQGSEATYESGFVIDKFPISRPNLTFSTLTVSNMSPEDSSIYLCSVDQDRDGANVLTFGAGSRLTVL.

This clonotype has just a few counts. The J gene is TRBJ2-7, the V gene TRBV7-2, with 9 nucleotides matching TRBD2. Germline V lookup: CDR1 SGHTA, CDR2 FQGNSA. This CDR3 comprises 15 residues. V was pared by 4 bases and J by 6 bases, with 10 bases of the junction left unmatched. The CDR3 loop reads CASSSSPGLAAEQYF. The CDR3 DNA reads TGTGCCAGCAGCTCCTCACCGGGACTAGCTGCCGAGCAGTACTTC.

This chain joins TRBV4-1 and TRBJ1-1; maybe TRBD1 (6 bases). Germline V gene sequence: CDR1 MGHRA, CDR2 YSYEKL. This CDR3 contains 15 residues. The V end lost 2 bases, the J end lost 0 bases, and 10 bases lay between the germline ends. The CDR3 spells CASSQSTGMNTEAFF. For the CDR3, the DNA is TGCGCCAGCAGCCAATCGACAGGAATGAACACTGAAGCTTTCTTT.

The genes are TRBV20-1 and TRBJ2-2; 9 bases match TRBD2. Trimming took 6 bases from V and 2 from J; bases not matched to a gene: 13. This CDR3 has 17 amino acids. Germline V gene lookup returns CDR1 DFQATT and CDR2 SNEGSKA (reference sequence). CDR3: CSASSALSGGNTGELFF. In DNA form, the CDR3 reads TGCAGTGCCTCCTCGGCGCTTAGCGGGGGAAACACCGGGGAGCTGTTTTTT.